Listed below are T cell receptor beta chains from one sample, sequenced in a study of graft-versus-host responses after intestinal transplantation. These TCRs' antigens remain unknown. TCRdb's table, derived via immunoSEQ multiplex PCR, lists solely in-frame clones and lacks some. The table records 90,000 to 95,000 clones, 90% to 95% of them present only once. The material sequenced was unstimulated CD8+ T cells sorted from spleen or lymph node cells, taken before intestinal transplant. The receptor source for this set is a human donor who received an intestinal transplant. Each CDR3 is given with its conserved first and last residue. A D gene is named only where the DNA matches it firmly. Size is stated for part of the rows, as once, few or many counts, or as a class when the clone is expanded.

d_call,clone_size,j_call,v_call,cdr3_aa,cdr3_nt
.,.,TRBJ2-1,TRBV7-6,CASSTMVNNEQFF,TGTGCCAGCAGCACTATGGTAAACAATGAGCAGTTCTTC
.,.,TRBJ1-6,TRBV7-2,CASSSHHFPGQKNSPLHF,TGTGCCAGCAGCTCGCACCACTTTCCGGGACAAAAGAATTCACCCCTCCACTTT
.,.,TRBJ1-6,TRBV5-6,CASSLGGDTSYNSPLHF,TGTGCCAGCAGCTTGGGAGGGGACACCTCCTATAATTCACCCCTCCACTTT
.,.,TRBJ2-5,TRBV5-5,CASSLVLGYSQETQYF,TGTGCCAGCAGCTTGGTGTTAGGCTACAGCCAAGAGACCCAGTACTTC
TRBD2,.,TRBJ2-2,TRBV7-6,CASSLESSGAETNTGELFF,TGTGCCAGCAGCTTGGAATCTAGCGGGGCCGAGACGAACACCGGGGAGCTGTTTTTT
TRBD2,.,TRBJ2-2,TRBV7-9,CAGGGANTGELFF,TGTGCCGGGGGGGGTGCGAACACCGGGGAGCTGTTTTTT
TRBD1,.,TRBJ2-7,TRBV7-9,CASSLPGQGAVHEQYF,TGTGCCAGCAGCTTACCAGGACAGGGGGCGGTCCACGAGCAGTACTTC
.,.,TRBJ1-5,TRBV19,CASSNGGNSNQPQHF,TGTGCCAGTAGTAACGGGGGGAACAGCAATCAGCCCCAGCATTTT
TRBD1,.,TRBJ1-1,TRBV5-1,CASSVTGVTEAFF,TGCGCCAGCAGCGTGACAGGGGTCACTGAAGCTTTCTTT
.,.,TRBJ2-5,TRBV13,CASSLGPGDQETQYF,TGTGCCAGCAGCTTAGGGCCCGGGGATCAAGAGACCCAGTACTTC
.,.,TRBJ1-5,TRBV5-8,CASSVWNADRLNQPQHF,TGTGCCAGCAGCGTCTGGAACGCCGACAGGTTGAATCAGCCCCAGCATTTT
.,.,TRBJ2-1,TRBV12-5,CASGRGQSYNEQFF,TGTGCTAGTGGAAGGGGCCAGAGTTACAATGAGCAGTTCTTC
.,.,TRBJ1-3,TRBV7-9,CAAENWQGKAGNTIYF,TGTGCGGCGGAGAATTGGCAGGGGAAGGCTGGAAACACCATATATTTT
.,once,TRBJ1-1,TRBV6-5,CASRPSTGNSEAFF,TGTGCCAGCAGGCCCTCTACAGGGAACTCTGAAGCTTTCTTT
.,.,TRBJ2-2,TRBV4-1,CASSPQTGGTGELFF,TGCGCCAGCAGCCCTCAGACAGGAGGTACCGGGGAGCTGTTTTTT
TRBD2,.,TRBJ2-3,TRBV27,CASSPSGLAGGDTQYF,TGTGCCAGCAGTCCATCTGGACTAGCGGGGGGAGATACGCAGTATTTT
TRBD2,.,TRBJ2-1,TRBV11-2,CASSEAGKLAYNEQFF,TGTGCCAGCAGCGAAGCGGGGAAGTTGGCCTACAATGAGCAGTTCTTC
.,.,TRBJ1-3,TRBV21-1,CASSQGPSDRVRNTIYF,TGTGCCAGCAGCCAGGGTCCAAGTGACAGGGTTAGAAACACCATATATTTT
.,few,TRBJ1-3,TRBV4-1,CASSQDQGAGNTIYF,TGCGCCAGCAGCCAAGATCAAGGGGCCGGAAACACCATATATTTT
.,.,TRBJ2-1,TRBV27,CASSFPGNEQFF,TGTGCCAGCAGTTTCCCCGGGAATGAGCAGTTCTTC
.,.,TRBJ2-1,TRBV9,CASSVVPTYNEQFF,TGTGCCAGCAGCGTAGTCCCTACTTACAATGAGCAGTTCTTC
.,.,TRBJ2-3,TRBV6-6,CASSYGPDTQYF,TGTGCCAGCAGTTACGGCCCGGATACGCAGTATTTT
.,.,TRBJ2-1,TRBV7-8,CASSLYGDNEQFF,TGTGCCAGCAGCTTATATGGAGACAATGAGCAGTTCTTC
.,.,TRBJ1-2,TRBV2,CASSVWEGSNYGYTF,TGTGCCAGCAGTGTTTGGGAGGGATCCAACTATGGCTACACCTTC
.,.,TRBJ2-5,TRBV5-1,CASSLGSARVEETQYF,TGCGCCAGCAGCTTGGGGTCGGCCAGGGTTGAAGAGACCCAGTACTTC
TRBD1,.,TRBJ1-1,TRBV29-1,CSVETGFTEAFF,TGCAGCGTTGAGACAGGGTTCACTGAAGCTTTCTTT
TRBD2,.,TRBJ2-7,TRBV6-6,CATMGGDYEQYF,TGTGCCACAATGGGGGGGGACTACGAGCAGTACTTC
TRBD1,.,TRBJ2-7,TRBV13,CASSDRDLSYEQYF,TGTGCCAGCAGCGACAGGGATCTTTCCTACGAGCAGTACTTC
.,.,TRBJ1-1,TRBV7-8,CASSLYHDRSTNTEAFF,TGTGCCAGCAGCTTATACCATGACAGGTCAACGAACACTGAAGCTTTCTTT
TRBD1,.,TRBJ2-7,TRBV27,CASSLWLGDRAYEQYF,TGTGCCAGCAGTTTATGGTTAGGGGACAGAGCCTACGAGCAGTACTTC
.,.,TRBJ2-1,TRBV7-8,CASSLVLAGSYNEQFF,TGTGCCAGCAGCTTAGTCCTCGCGGGATCCTACAATGAGCAGTTCTTC
.,.,TRBJ2-3,TRBV5-1,CASSSTHTRLESTDTQYF,TGCGCCAGCAGCTCGACCCACACACGACTTGAGAGCACAGATACGCAGTATTTT
TRBD2,.,TRBJ2-7,TRBV6-5,CASRPLAGDYEQYF,TGTGCCAGCAGACCCCTGGCGGGAGATTACGAGCAGTACTTC
.,.,TRBJ1-1,TRBV7-9,CASSLVERVGPEAFF,TGTGCCAGCAGCTTAGTGGAACGGGTAGGCCCTGAAGCTTTCTTT
.,.,TRBJ1-5,TRBV6-5,CASSYAGSTGQPQHF,TGTGCCAGCAGTTACGCTGGTTCGACGGGTCAGCCCCAGCATTTT
.,.,TRBJ1-5,TRBV11-2,CASSLGQFLLNQPQHF,TGTGCCAGCAGCTTAGGACAGTTTTTACTCAATCAGCCCCAGCATTTT
.,once,TRBJ2-7,TRBV21-1,CASRGEEANYEQYF,TGTGCCAGCAGGGGGGAGGAAGCTAATTACGAGCAGTACTTC
.,.,TRBJ1-2,TRBV7-2,CASSPLPPNSNYGYTF,TGTGCCAGCAGCCCCTTACCTCCCAACTCTAACTATGGCTACACCTTC
.,.,TRBJ2-6,TRBV19,CASSTTGFGANVLTF,TGTGCCAGTAGCACAACAGGGTTTGGGGCCAACGTCCTGACTTTC
TRBD2,once,TRBJ2-2,TRBV10-1,CASSESLAGDGGELFF,TGCGCCAGCAGTGAATCACTAGCGGGAGACGGCGGGGAGCTGTTTTTT
.,.,TRBJ2-7,TRBV6-5,CASSPGVEAPYEQYF,TGTGCCAGCAGCCCCGGCGTTGAGGCACCCTACGAGCAGTACTTC
.,.,TRBJ1-4,TRBV4-2,CASSHAGEATNEKLFF,TGTGCCAGCAGCCACGCAGGTGAAGCAACTAATGAAAAACTGTTTTTT
.,.,TRBJ1-4,TRBV5-6,CASSFLSATNEKLFF,TGTGCCAGCAGCTTTTTGTCTGCAACTAATGAAAAACTGTTTTTT
TRBD1,.,TRBJ2-7,TRBV12-5,CASGRDSVSYEQYF,TGTGCTAGTGGCCGGGACAGTGTGTCCTACGAGCAGTACTTC
.,.,TRBJ2-7,TRBV6-5,CASSYSHF,TGTGCCAGCAGTTACAGCCACTTC
.,.,TRBJ1-1,TRBV6-6,CASSPSAGLGNTEAFF,TGTGCCAGCAGTCCCTCCGCAGGGTTGGGGAACACTGAAGCTTTCTTT
TRBD1,.,TRBJ2-4,TRBV7-9,CASSLVGTGNIQYF,TGTGCCAGCAGCCTCGTCGGGACAGGAAACATTCAGTACTTC
TRBD1,.,TRBJ1-1,TRBV30,CACKWTGTVATEAFF,TGTGCCTGCAAATGGACCGGGACAGTGGCCACTGAAGCTTTCTTT
.,.,TRBJ2-7,TRBV4-1,CASSQNYYEQYF,TGCGCCAGCAGCCAAAACTATTACGAGCAGTACTTC
TRBD1,.,TRBJ2-7,TRBV4-1,CASSPQDRASYEQYF,TGCGCCAGCAGCCCTCAGGACAGGGCCTCCTACGAGCAGTACTTC